This passage covers 19 T cell receptor beta chains from one sample sequenced in a study of cytomegalovirus exposure and HLA in healthy donors (dated by TCRdb to about 2017). The library was generated by the immunoSEQ multiplex PCR assay. For the multiplex PCR, a mixture combining 60 forward primers for TCR Vbeta segments and 13 reverse primers for TCR Jbeta segments was used. TCRdb obtained this table from immuneACCESS and retained in-frame rearrangements with V and J assigned. These tables miss some clones; where compared with another copy, unresolved V genes account for less than half of the shortfall, and the remainder is unexplained. This sample comprises about 98,000 clones, roughly 76% of them detected only once. 8% to 9% of the sample comes from the top ten. Sequencing input: PBMCs. The receptors come from a human donor in good health.

The V call is TRBV27, the J call TRBJ2-1, with 9 bases identical to TRBD1. CDR1 and CDR2 from the germline V gene are MNHEY and SMNVEV (reference sequence). V shed 4 bases and J 5 bases; nucleotides not matched to a gene: 9. The length of the CDR3 is 16 residues. CDR3 sequence (DNA): TGTGCCAGCAGTTCCTCCGGGACAGGGTGGGACAATGAGCAGTTCTTC. As protein: CASSSSGTGWDNEQFF.

The chain couples TRBV29-1 to TRBJ1-3, with 12 bases that match TRBD1. Germline V gives CDR1 SQVTM, CDR2 ANQGSEA. The CDR3 loop spans 18 amino acids. Germline trimming cut 8 bases from V and 2 bases from J; bases unmatched to any gene: 16. The CDR3: CSPRGGTGGECTGNTIYF. The CDR3 nucleotides are TGCAGCCCTCGTGGCGGGACAGGGGGCGAGTGTACTGGAAACACCATATATTTT. The variable domain in full, with the rest retrieved from reference TRBV29-1 and TRBJ1-3, is SAVISQKPSRDICQRGTSLTIQCQVDSQVTMMFWYRQQPGQSLTLIATANQGSEATYESGFVIDKFPISRPNLTFSTLTVSNMSPEDSSIYLCSPRGGTGGECTGNTIYFGEGSWLTVV.

J is TRBJ2-2 and V is TRBV19, with 7 bases identical to TRBD1. V was clipped by 4 bases and J by 6 bases; unmatched bases: 5. The V gene's germline CDR1 is LNHDA and CDR2 SQIVND (reference sequence). This CDR3 spans 14 amino acids. The CDR3, as DNA: TGTGCCAGTAGTACGACAGGGTCCGCCGGGGAGCTGTTTTTT. It encodes CASSTTGSAGELFF.

The chain is built from TRBV18 and TRBJ2-7; tentative D call: TRBD1 (6 bases). The CDR3 is 14 amino acids. V lost 0 bases and J 5 bases, leaving 11 bases between the germline ends. Looked up from germline, CDR1 is KGHSH and CDR2 is LQKENI. DNA of the CDR3: TGTGCCAGCTCACCACCGAACAGGGTACACGAGCAGTACTTC. Its translation: CASSPPNRVHEQYF.

This chain connects TRBV5-5 to TRBJ2-7; unclear D gene. The V gene's germline CDR1 is SGHKS and CDR2 YYEKEE (reference sequence). The V gene lost 4 bases and the J gene lost 6 bases, with 11 bases spanning the gap. CDR3 size: 12 residues. CDR3 in DNA: TGTGCCAGCAGCACGACCGGGTTCGAGCAGTACTTC. The encoded protein is CASSTTGFEQYF.

This chain joins TRBV19 and TRBJ2-2, with 8 bases identical to TRBD2. Germline CDR1 and CDR2: LNHDA and SQIVND (reference sequence). V lost 6 bases, J lost 0 bases, and 6 bases stayed unmatched. The CDR3 is 16 amino acids. CDR3 region: CASRMTSAANTGELFF. The CDR3 coding sequence is TGTGCCAGTAGAATGACTAGCGCCGCGAACACCGGGGAGCTGTTTTTT.

The V and J genes are TRBV9 and TRBJ2-3; D is perhaps TRBD2 (6 bases). Germline CDR1 reads SGDLS; CDR2 reads YYNGEE. The CDR3 sequence is 16 residues long. The germline V and J ends were trimmed by 4 bases and 0 bases, with 15 bases remaining between them. The CDR3 DNA reads as TGTGCCAGCAGCCCGCCGGGAGCGGCGAGCACAGATACGCAGTATTTT. This translates into CASSPPGAASTDTQYF.

V is TRBV11-3 and J is TRBJ2-1; no clear D. Between the trimmed V and J ends, which lost 1 base and 8 bases, there was a span of 6 bases. This CDR3 spans 12 amino acids. The V gene's germline CDR1 is SGHNT and CDR2 YENEEA. The CDR3 sequence is CASSLGMYEQFF. The CDR3 coding sequence is TGTGCCAGCAGCTTAGGTATGTATGAGCAGTTCTTC.

The chain employs TRBV7-8 and TRBJ2-7; the D is unclear. Germline V lookup: CDR1 SGHVS, CDR2 FQNEAQ. V lost 4 bases and J 0 bases, leaving 13 bases between the germline ends. This CDR3 is 15 amino acids long. This CDR3 reads CASSSALLSSYEQYF. DNA of the CDR3: TGTGCCAGCAGCTCTGCCCTGCTGAGCTCCTACGAGCAGTACTTC.

This chain links TRBV7-9 with TRBJ2-5, with 9 bases lining up with TRBD2. V trimming: 0 bases; J trimming: 2 bases; junction bases outside the gene matches: 7. This CDR3 has 17 amino acids. Germline assignment: CDR1 SEHNR and CDR2 FQNEAQ (reference sequence). This CDR3 reads CASSLAEGLALQETQYF. The CDR3 nucleotides read TGTGCCAGCAGCTTAGCGGAAGGACTAGCGCTGCAAGAGACCCAGTACTTC.

The chain carries TRBV5-6 and TRBJ2-3, with TRBD2 matching over 7 bases. Germline CDR1 is SGHDT and CDR2 is YYEEEE. The CDR3 runs 14 residues. The J segment lost 3 bases and the V segment lost 3 bases, leaving 4 bases of the junction unmatched. CDR3 DNA: TGTGCCAGCAGCTGGGGGGGGGTGACAGATACGCAGTATTTT. It codes for CASSWGGVTDTQYF.

In the case of this clone: Compared with germline, one end of the junction differs, possibly owing to a read error. This chain connects TRBV19 to TRBJ1-2; TRBD1 is a possible D gene (6 bases). Germline V gene sequence: CDR1 LNHDA, CDR2 SQIVND (reference sequence). This CDR3 is 14 amino acids long. CDR3 in amino acids: CASSIEGRPTGTFF. The CDR3 DNA sequence: TGTGCCAGTAGTATTGAGGGTCGACCGACAGGAACCTTCTTC.

The genes are TRBV29-1 and TRBJ1-5; D is unresolved. The CDR3 runs 13 residues. V lost 2 bases and J lost 5, with 10 bases in between. Germline V gives CDR1 SQVTM, CDR2 ANQGSEA. The CDR3 here is CSVERMGDQPQHF. In DNA, the CDR3 is TGCAGCGTTGAAAGGATGGGCGATCAGCCCCAGCATTTT.

This chain connects TRBV9 to TRBJ1-1; 11 bases map to TRBD1. With V trimmed by 4 bases and J by 5 bases, 4 bases remained unmatched. This CDR3 comprises 14 residues. Per the germline V gene, CDR1 is SGDLS and CDR2 is YYNGEE. CDR3 amino acids: CASSYGTGGTEAFF. For the CDR3, the DNA is TGTGCCAGCAGCTACGGGACAGGGGGTACTGAAGCTTTCTTT.

The chain couples TRBV6-4 to TRBJ2-2; D remains unclear. There are 13 residues in the CDR3. V was cut by 3 bases and J by 7 bases, with 9 bases left in between. The germline CDR1 and CDR2 sequences are MRHNA and SNTAGT. The CDR3 loop is CASSETSGGELFF. Written as DNA, the CDR3 is TGTGCCAGCAGTGAAACGTCGGGCGGGGAGCTGTTTTTT.

V and J are TRBV19 and TRBJ1-5; 7 nucleotides match TRBD1. The J segment lost 1 base and the V segment lost 9 bases, leaving 6 bases of the junction unmatched. There are 14 residues in the CDR3. CDR1 and CDR2 from the germline V gene are LNHDA and SQIVND (reference sequence). The CDR3, as DNA: TGTGCCAGCCGGACAGGCACAAGCAATCAGCCCCAGCATTTT. This sequence encodes CASRTGTSNQPQHF. Drawing the rest from reference TRBV19 and TRBJ1-5, the complete variable domain is DGGITQSPKYLFRKEGQNVTLSCEQNLNHDAMYWYRQDPGQGLRLIYYSQIVNDFQKGDIAEGYSVSREKKESFPLTVTSAQKNPTAFYLCASRTGTSNQPQHFGDGTRLSIL.

The rearrangement uses TRBV2 and TRBJ1-4; D not certain. The V and J ends lost 7 bases and 8 bases respectively, with 14 bases between them. Germline CDR1 is SNHLY and CDR2 is FYNNEI. The CDR3 is 13 amino acids. CDR3 loop: CASKGAVEEKLFF. DNA of the CDR3: TGTGCCAGCAAGGGAGCAGTAGAAGAAAAACTGTTTTTT.

The rearrangement links TRBV5-1 to TRBJ2-2; tentatively, D is TRBD1 (7 bases). CDR3 length: 15 residues. Trimming took 6 bases from V and 2 from J, leaving 14 bases between them. The V gene's germline CDR1 is SGHRS and CDR2 YFSETQ. CDR3 nucleotide sequence: TGCGCCAGCACGACAGGGACTCAAAACACCGGGGAGCTGTTTTTT. Protein product: CASTTGTQNTGELFF.

Concerning this clone itself: A junction boundary mismatches the germline segment, possibly from a read error. V usage is TRBV5-6 and J usage is TRBJ1-2; D might be TRBD1 (5 bases). The germline gives CDR1 SGHDT, CDR2 YYEEEE. CDR3 length equals 13 residues. This CDR3 reads CASSLAAGNGYPF. CDR3 bases: TGTGCCAGCAGCTTGGCGGCAGGGAATGGCTACCCCTTC.